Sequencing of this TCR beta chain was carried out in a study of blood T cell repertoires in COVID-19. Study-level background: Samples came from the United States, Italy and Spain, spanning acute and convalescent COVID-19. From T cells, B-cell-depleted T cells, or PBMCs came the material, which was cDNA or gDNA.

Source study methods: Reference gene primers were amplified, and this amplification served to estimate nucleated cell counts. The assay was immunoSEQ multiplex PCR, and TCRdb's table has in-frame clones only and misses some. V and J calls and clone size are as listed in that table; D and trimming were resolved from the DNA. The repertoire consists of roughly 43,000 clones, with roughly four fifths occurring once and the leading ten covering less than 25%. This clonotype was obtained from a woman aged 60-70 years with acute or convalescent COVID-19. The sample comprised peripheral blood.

In DNA, the CDR3 is TGTGCCAGTAGTGCAGGACAGGGTTACTACGAGCAGTACTTC. Translating it yields CASSAGQGYYEQYF. The V call is TRBV19, the J call TRBJ2-7; 8 positions match TRBD1. The V gene end was trimmed by 5 bases and the J gene end by 3 bases; junction bases not matched to a gene: 6. There are 14 residues in the CDR3. CDR1 is LNHDA and CDR2 is SQIVND in the germline V gene (reference sequence). The full variable domain, in which reference TRBV19 and TRBJ2-7 provide the parts outside the CDR3, is DGGITQSPKYLFRKEGQNVTLSCEQNLNHDAMYWYRQDPGQGLRLIYYSQIVNDFQKGDIAEGYSVSREKKESFPLTVTSAQKNPTAFYLCASSAGQGYYEQYFGPGTRLTVT.